This record covers a single T cell receptor beta chain. Measured with immunoSEQ multiplex PCR; TCRdb has only the in-frame clones, and not every one. The sample includes approximately 99,000 clones, less than 90% seen only once; the top ten take about 5.5%. These data belong to a study of glioma-infiltrating T cells after dendritic cell vaccination. As to time point: after dendritic cell vaccination, including at tumor progression/relapse. This CDR3 is built from 17 residues. Germline trimming cut 1 base from V and 4 bases from J; bases unmatched to any gene: 7. Germline V CDR1 and CDR2: SGHRS, YFSETQ.

The gene calls are TRBV5-1 and TRBJ2-1, with 11 bases fitting TRBD2. The clonotype was recovered from a human donor with glioblastoma. The sequencing here drew on blood, taken after dendritic cell vaccination. CDR3 amino acids: CASSLYPGTSGYNEQFF. The CDR3 nucleotides read TGCGCCAGCAGCTTGTATCCCGGGACTAGCGGATACAATGAGCAGTTCTTC. The full variable domain, its missing parts supplied by reference TRBV5-1 and TRBJ2-1, is KAGVTQTPRYLIKTRGQQVTLSCSPISGHRSVSWYQQTPGQGLQFLFEYFSETQRNKGNFPGRFSGRQFSNSRSEMNVSTLELGDSALYLCASSLYPGTSGYNEQFFGPGTRLTVL.